The clone carrying this T cell receptor beta chain turned up a few times. This sample is drawn from a study of T cell responses to AZD1222 COVID-19 vaccine. Sequenced by immunoSEQ multiplex PCR; TCRdb stores in-frame clones only, minus some. The table records more than 95,000 clones, about 90% of them present only once. Germline assignment: CDR1 MNHEY and CDR2 SVGAGI. With 6 bases clipped from V and 1 base from J, the junction kept 1 base outside the gene matches. This CDR3 contains 13 residues. This chain joins TRBV6-5 and TRBJ1-1; 8 bases align to TRBD1. The sequencing used peripheral blood, collected on day 0 of AZD1222 vaccination. This receptor was identified in an adult in good health. CDR3 DNA: TGTGCCAGCAGACAGGGGGAGAACACTGAAGCTTTCTTT. Protein: CASRQGENTEAFF.